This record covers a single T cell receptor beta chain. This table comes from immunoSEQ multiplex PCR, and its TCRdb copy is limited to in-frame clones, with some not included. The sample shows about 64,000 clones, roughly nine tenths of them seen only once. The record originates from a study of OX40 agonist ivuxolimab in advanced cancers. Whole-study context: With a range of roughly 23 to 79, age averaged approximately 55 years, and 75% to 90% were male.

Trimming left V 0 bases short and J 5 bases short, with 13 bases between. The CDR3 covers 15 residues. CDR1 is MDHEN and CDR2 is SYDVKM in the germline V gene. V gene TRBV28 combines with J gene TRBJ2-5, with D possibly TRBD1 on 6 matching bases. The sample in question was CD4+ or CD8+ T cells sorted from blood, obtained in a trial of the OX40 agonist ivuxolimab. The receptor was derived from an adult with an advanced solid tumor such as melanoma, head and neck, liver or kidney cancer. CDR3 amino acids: CASSLWGAKGETQYF. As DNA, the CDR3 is TGTGCCAGCAGTTTATGGGGGGCCAAAGGGGAGACCCAGTACTTC.